The TCR beta chain under discussion was sequenced for a study of T-cell reconstitution after alpha-beta-depleted transplantation in children. The table lists this clonotype with many counts. Its matching antigen is unknown. This CDR3 has 13 amino acids. Trimming took off 11 bases at V and 5 bases at J, with 19 bases between the two ends. CDR1 and CDR2 from the germline V gene are MDHEN and SYDVKM. Study-wide results and limits: When one year had passed after transplant, most T-cell counts and diversity came from newly produced T cells. Recipient T cells and thymic progenitors that survived gave rise to the high TCRbeta diversity observed at day 60 in some patients. Alpha-beta T cells present about two months after transplant were reported to originate from several hundred expanded graft clones.

Researchers prepared the TCRbeta library using unique molecular identifiers, the study reports. TCRdb used MiXCR to reprocess the PCR reads, holding one entry per CDR3 protein. Of 15,000 to 20,000 distinct CDR3 sequences in the sample, 12% were seen once. The chain has TRBV28 and TRBJ2-7; D is undetermined. This specimen was PBMCs, mostly from graft donor cells, taken 180 days after TCRalphabeta/CD19-depleted stem cell transplant. This TCR was recovered from a boy in the first two years of life who had a stem cell transplant for Wiskott-Aldrich syndrome, so the T cells may come from the graft donor. The CDR3 loop is CACAGPPRNEQYF. For the CDR3, the DNA is TGTGCCTGCGCCGGACCCCCGAGGAACGAGCAGTACTTC.